The T cell receptor (beta chain) described here comes from a study of CD8 T cells in Susac syndrome. CDR3 size: 17 residues. Trimming cost V 5 bases and J 4 bases; bases outside gene matches: 10. Random hexamers were used to reverse transcribe the RNA input (about 0.45 to 1 ug). By means of immunoSEQ multiplex PCR, TCR beta CDR3 spanning 54 Vbeta and 13 Jbeta underwent amplification. TCRdb redid the calling of the immunoSEQ multiplex PCR reads with MiXCR, one entry per CDR3 protein. The data show roughly 120,000 distinct CDR3 sequences, about 95% seen once. TCR beta from blood CD8+ and CD4+ T cells was sequenced. TEMRA cells were FACS-enriched, and CD8+ and CD4+ T cells were isolated negatively.

The sequence came from a human donor in good health. The sample consisted of CD4+ T cells from PBMCs. The chain couples TRBV12-3 or TRBV12-4 to TRBJ2-3; TRBD2 matches 12 bases. CDR3 amino acids: CASSPSGGGQSPDTQYF. The CDR3 DNA sequence: TGTGCCAGCAGTCCTAGCGGGGGGGGCCAGTCCCCAGATACGCAGTATTTT.